This T cell receptor beta chain is drawn from a study of T cell repertoires in cytomegalovirus infection. Study information: Selection of CMV epitopes for the study included recently identified HLA-C-restricted and well-studied HLA-B-restricted ones. Public TCR beta signatures marked donors with CMV infection and the matching HLA. Study-wide points: The ex vivo response showed dominance by HLA-C-restricted CMV-specific TCR beta clonotypes. There were carriers of CMV plus the relevant HLA, and cumulative public TCR beta family frequency identified them.

With regard to this clonotype: The antigen is unknown. One end of the junction varies from germline; a read error may be responsible.

This CDR3 spans 15 amino acids. Germline CDR1 is SGHVS and CDR2 is FNYEAQ. TCRdb re-called the reads with MiXCR, one entry per CDR3 protein. Of about 830,000 distinct CDR3 sequences in the sample, over 25% were seen once. V is TRBV7-6 and J is TRBJ2-2; tentative D call: TRBD1 (6 bases). The source is a human donor in good health (CMV status not recorded). Some clones in this sample may be carry-over from other donors' samples. The material sequenced was cultured CD8+ T cells from PBMCs, taken from culture after CMV antigen stimulation. CDR3 loop: CASSFYPEGAGELFF. The CDR3 DNA sequence: TGTGCTAGCAGCTTCTACCCCGAGGGGGCCGGGGAGCTGTTTTTT. The variable domain in full, with the rest retrieved from reference TRBV7-6 and TRBJ2-2, is GAGVSQSPRYKVTKRGQDVALRCDPISGHVSLYWYRQALGQGPEFLTYFNYEAQQDKSGLPNDRFSAERPEGSISTLTIQRTEQRDSAMYRCASSFYPEGAGELFFGEGSRLTVL.